This is a list of T cell receptor beta chains from one sample in a study of T-cell reconstitution after alpha-beta-depleted transplantation in children. TCRdb re-called the PCR reads through MiXCR, storing one row per CDR3 protein. The table lists about 300,000 distinct CDR3 sequences, 6% to 10% of them singletons. The sample was peripheral blood, taken 360 days after TCRalphabeta/CD19-depleted stem cell transplant. The origin of the receptors is a female patient between 2 and 15 years old who had a stem cell transplant for Fanconi anemia, so the T cells may come from the graft donor. The CDR3 runs from the conserved cysteine through the conserved F or W. The D gene is left open where the match is weak. Size values are once, few and many counts, or a class for expanded clones, and some rows have none.

TRBV4-2,-,-,TRBJ2-1,TGTGCCATCAGCCCTGGGCCGGTCTCCTACAATGAGCAGTTCTTC,CAISPGPVSYNEQFF
TRBV15,-,many,TRBJ1-1,TGTGCCACCAGCAGAGATACCGAAGCTTTCTTT,CATSRDTEAFF
TRBV5-6,TRBD2,-,TRBJ2-3,TGTGCCAGCAGCCTGTCTAGCGGGGGACTTAGCACAGATACGCAGTATTTT,CASSLSSGGLSTDTQYF
TRBV5-1,TRBD2,many,TRBJ2-1,TGCGCCAGCAGCCCGGGGGGACTAGAGGAGAATGAGCAGTTCTTC,CASSPGGLEENEQFF
TRBV11-3,-,-,TRBJ2-2,TGTGCCAGCGGGGGGGGGCACACCGGGGAGCTGTTTTTT,CASGGGHTGELFF
TRBV2,-,-,TRBJ2-7,TGTGCCAGCCACCGGTGGCGGCGGACCTACGAGCAGTACTTC,CASHRWRRTYEQYF
TRBV28,-,-,TRBJ1-2,TGTGCCAGCAGTTTCAAAGGAACGAACTATGGCTACACCTTC,CASSFKGTNYGYTF
TRBV15,-,many,TRBJ2-3,TGTGCCACCAGTCCTATCTCAGCAGATACGCAGTATTTT,CATSPISADTQYF
TRBV12-5,-,few,TRBJ2-1,TGTGCTAGTGGTTTGGAACAGGTAGGGTATGAGCAGTTCTTC,CASGLEQVGYEQFF
TRBV2,-,-,TRBJ2-1,TGTGCCAGCAGTGTCGCCCTTGTGCAGTTCTTC,CASSVALVQFF
TRBV4-1,-,few,TRBJ2-1,TGCGCCAGCAGCCAGGTTTTCTCCTACAATGAGCAGTTCTTC,CASSQVFSYNEQFF
TRBV7-9,-,many,TRBJ2-3,TGTGCCAGCAGCCCCTCCTGGAGGCCAGATACGCAGTATTTT,CASSPSWRPDTQYF
TRBV5-1,-,-,TRBJ2-7,TGCGCCAGCAGCTTGTTCGGCCCGTCCTACGAGCAGTACTTC,CASSLFGPSYEQYF
TRBV7-2,-,many,TRBJ2-3,TGTGCCAGCAGCTTAGTTACGCAGTATTTT,CASSLVTQYF
TRBV5-1,-,-,TRBJ2-2,TGCGCCAGCAGCTTGGCTACAGGGCCCACCGGGGAGCTGTTTTTT,CASSLATGPTGELFF
TRBV11-1,-,few,TRBJ1-3,TGTGCCAGCAGCTTCATGGGGCGGACACCTCCCAACTCTGGAAACACCATATATTTT,CASSFMGRTPPNSGNTIYF
TRBV2,TRBD1,many,TRBJ2-1,TGTGCCAGCAGCCCTGCGCCGGGACAGGGTATAGATGAGCAGTTCTTC,CASSPAPGQGIDEQFF
TRBV28,-,-,TRBJ2-2,TGTGCCAGCAGTCCTCTCGGGGGGGAGCTGTTTTTT,CASSPLGGELFF
TRBV7-6,-,-,TRBJ2-1,TGTGCCAGCAGCACACGTAACAATGAGCAGTTCTTC,CASSTRNNEQFF
TRBV6-2/TRBV6-3,-,-,TRBJ2-3,TGTGCCAGCAGTCTCCCGACAGACTCCACAGATACGCAGTATTTT,CASSLPTDSTDTQYF
TRBV5-1,-,many,TRBJ1-1,TGCGCCAGCAGCCTAACAGGGTCGAACACTGAAGCTTTCTTT,CASSLTGSNTEAFF
TRBV7-6,-,-,TRBJ2-2,TGTGCCAGCAGCCCCCTTCTGGGGGGCACCGGGGAGCTGTTTTTT,CASSPLLGGTGELFF
TRBV20-1,TRBD2,many,TRBJ2-7,TGCAGTGCAAACGGACTAGCGGGGGAGCAGTACTTC,CSANGLAGEQYF
TRBV11-2,TRBD2,many,TRBJ2-5,TGTGCCAGCAGCTTAGCGGGAGGGCCGGAGACCCAGTACTTC,CASSLAGGPETQYF
TRBV15,TRBD2,many,TRBJ2-1,TGTGCCACCAGCAGAATTCCTGGACTAGCGGCCAATGAGCAGTTCTTC,CATSRIPGLAANEQFF
TRBV20-1,-,many,TRBJ1-5,TGCAGTGGGACGCTCGGAGATAGCAATCAGCCCCAGCATTTT,CSGTLGDSNQPQHF
TRBV14,-,many,TRBJ2-1,TGTGCCAGCAGCCAAGACTCCTACAATGAGCAGTTCTTC,CASSQDSYNEQFF
TRBV9,TRBD1,-,TRBJ2-3,TGTGCCAGCAGCAACCGACAGGGAGCACTTCCGCAGTATTTT,CASSNRQGALPQYF
TRBV6-2/TRBV6-3,TRBD2,-,TRBJ2-5,TGTGCCAGCAGTAGACTAGCGGGGGGTAAAAAGACCCAGTACTTC,CASSRLAGGKKTQYF
TRBV12-3/TRBV12-4,-,few,TRBJ1-2,TGTGCCAGCAGTCCCGCGGGACTGCTCTATGGCTACACCTTC,CASSPAGLLYGYTF
TRBV9,-,many,TRBJ2-2,TGTGCCAGCAGCGTAGCTCCAGGGGAGTTCACCGGGGAGCTGTTTTTT,CASSVAPGEFTGELFF
TRBV30,-,many,TRBJ1-2,TGTGCCTCGCCCGGGCGAGGATCCTTTAACTATGGCTACACCTTC,CASPGRGSFNYGYTF
TRBV7-8,TRBD1,many,TRBJ1-2,TGTGCCAGCAGCTCCCCAAACAGGGGCCTCGTCTATGGCTACACCTTC,CASSSPNRGLVYGYTF
TRBV28,-,-,TRBJ1-4,TGTGCCAGCAGTCCTCCGGTTCAAAGGTCACCTAATGAAAAACTGTTTTTT,CASSPPVQRSPNEKLFF
TRBV28,TRBD2,many,TRBJ2-2,TGTGCCAGCAGTGGTCGGAGCGGGGGGACGAACACCGGGGAGCTGTTTTTT,CASSGRSGGTNTGELFF
TRBV30,-,few,TRBJ2-1,TGTGCCTGGAGTATACGACTAAACAATGAGCAGTTCTTC,CAWSIRLNNEQFF
TRBV7-9,TRBD2,many,TRBJ2-5,TGTGCCAGCAGCTCAGGACTAGCGGGACAAGAGACCCAGTACTTC,CASSSGLAGQETQYF
TRBV5-5,-,many,TRBJ2-5,TGTGCCAGCAGCCTTGGACAGTACCAAGAGACCCAGTACTTC,CASSLGQYQETQYF
TRBV30,-,few,TRBJ2-7,TGTGCCTGGAGTGCTGGGTACGAGCAGTACTTC,CAWSAGYEQYF
TRBV18,TRBD1,many,TRBJ2-5,TGTGCCAGCTCATTCATCGCAGGGGGTAGCCAAGAGACCCAGTACTTC,CASSFIAGGSQETQYF
TRBV10-3,TRBD2,many,TRBJ2-1,TGTGCCATCAGTGACATGGCGGGGGACTCCTACAATGAGCAGTTCTTC,CAISDMAGDSYNEQFF
TRBV7-8,TRBD2,few,TRBJ2-1,TGTGCCAGCAGCTTTGGGGCTAGCGGGGGTGGCTATGAGCAGTTCTTC,CASSFGASGGGYEQFF
TRBV5-1,-,many,TRBJ1-1,TGCGCCAGCAGCTTGAAAATGGTCTCGGAAGCATCGGACACTGAAGCTTTCTTT,CASSLKMVSEASDTEAFF
TRBV5-1,-,-,TRBJ2-3,TGCGCCAGCAGCCTTACGAAAACAGATACGCAGTATTTT,CASSLTKTDTQYF
TRBV20-1,-,few,TRBJ1-2,TGCAGTGCTAGTAGGGGCAGTTCTAACTATGGCTACACCTTC,CSASRGSSNYGYTF
TRBV2,-,-,TRBJ1-5,TGTGCCTTCAGCCGAATACTTCACTTACGTGTTATTAGCAATCAGCCCCAGCATTTT,CAFSRILHLRVISNQPQHF
TRBV12-3/TRBV12-4,TRBD2,many,TRBJ2-3,TGTGCCAGCAGTTTTGGCCTAGCGGGGGGTCTAGCTAGCACAGATACGCAGTATTTT,CASSFGLAGGLASTDTQYF
TRBV9,TRBD2,many,TRBJ2-1,TGTGCCAGCAGCGTAGGCCCTAGCGGGGGTGTACAGGGTGAGCAGTTCTTC,CASSVGPSGGVQGEQFF
TRBV20-1,TRBD2,many,TRBJ2-3,TGCAGTGCTAGCTATAGCGGGAGGGCCACAGATACGCAGTATTTT,CSASYSGRATDTQYF
TRBV21-1,-,-,TRBJ1-2,TGTGCCAGCAGCAAAAAAGGTGGGGTCTACTATGGCTACACCTTC,CASSKKGGVYYGYTF
TRBV27,TRBD1,few,TRBJ2-1,TGTGCCAGCAGTTACGACAGGGACCACCACAATGAGCAGTTCTTC,CASSYDRDHHNEQFF
TRBV6-2/TRBV6-3,-,-,TRBJ2-3,TGTGCCAGCAGTACGAGGGGGGTGGGCACAGATACGCAGTATTTT,CASSTRGVGTDTQYF
TRBV4-1,-,-,TRBJ1-1,TGCGCCAGCAGCCAAGATCCAGCAGCGAACACTGAAGCTTTCTTT,CASSQDPAANTEAFF
TRBV6-5,TRBD2,few,TRBJ2-3,TGTGCCAGCAGAAACCCCGGGACTAGCCACACAGATACGCAGTATTTT,CASRNPGTSHTDTQYF
TRBV6-4,TRBD1,few,TRBJ2-3,TGTGCCAGCAGTGACTCGGGCAGGGGGCCATGCACAGATACGCAGTATTTT,CASSDSGRGPCTDTQYF
TRBV20-1,TRBD2,few,TRBJ2-7,TGCAGTGCTAGAGTCCCGGGGGGGCAGCACGAGCAGTACTTC,CSARVPGGQHEQYF
TRBV20-1,TRBD2,many,TRBJ2-3,TGCAGTGCTAGAACGGGACTATCAGATACGCAGTATTTT,CSARTGLSDTQYF
TRBV28,-,many,TRBJ2-2,TGTGCCAGCAGTTTTAACAGGGTGACCGGGGAGCTGTTTTTT,CASSFNRVTGELFF
TRBV20-1,TRBD1,many,TRBJ1-1,TGCAGTGCTACAGGGGGCACTGAAGCTTTCTTT,CSATGGTEAFF
TRBV7-6,-,many,TRBJ2-1,TGTGCCAGCAGCTTAGGGTCGGGGTCGGGTGAGCAGTTCTTC,CASSLGSGSGEQFF